What follows are 32 T cell receptor beta chains derived from one specimen sequenced in a study of T-cell reconstitution after alpha-beta-depleted transplantation in children. This sample's TCRbeta library carried unique molecular identifier barcodes. TCRdb ran MiXCR on the PCR reads and lists one entry per CDR3 protein. Of roughly 500,000 distinct CDR3 sequences in the sample, around 19% were seen once. This specimen consisted of PBMCs from the stem cell graft donor, obtained from the stem cell graft. These receptors were obtained from a human donor who donated a stem cell graft to a child with acute lymphoblastic leukemia.

In this sample, this clonotype turned up a few times. CDR3 sequence: CASRSKRERGETQYF. The CDR3 DNA is TGTGCCAGCAGGTCTAAGCGGGAGAGGGGGGAGACCCAGTACTTC. This chain joins TRBV6-2 or TRBV6-3 and TRBJ2-5; 8 bases fit TRBD2. Germline assignment: CDR1 MNHEY and CDR2 SVGEGT. Trimming cost V 6 bases and J 5 bases; bases outside gene matches: 11. The CDR3 runs 15 residues.

This clonotype has just a few counts. The chain uses TRBV10-3 and TRBJ2-3; 14 bases line up with TRBD2. The V and J ends lost 9 bases and 6 bases, in that order; junction bases with no gene match: 2. Germline V CDR1 and CDR2: ENHRY, SYGVKD. The CDR3 consists of 13 residues. The CDR3 DNA is TGTGCCATTGGACTAGCGGGAGGTGATACGCAGTATTTT. Protein sequence: CAIGLAGGDTQYF.

The chain is built from TRBV5-1 and TRBJ1-1; D perhaps matches TRBD1 (5 bases). This CDR3 is built from 15 residues. From germline, CDR1 is SGHRS and CDR2 YFSETQ. V was pared by 4 bases and J by 2 bases, with 15 bases between. CDR3 protein: CASSPVYRRNTEAFF. The CDR3 DNA is TGCGCCAGCAGCCCGGTCTACAGGAGAAACACTGAAGCTTTCTTT.

The chain has TRBV9 and TRBJ2-4, with D hard to call. The V end lost 1 base, the J end lost 1 base, and 6 bases lay between the germline ends. Germline CDR1 and CDR2: SGDLS and YYNGEE. The CDR3 consists of 14 residues. CDR3: CASSVSGAKNIQYF. CDR3 in DNA: TGTGCCAGCAGCGTATCTGGGGCCAAAAACATTCAGTACTTC.

The sample holds a few counts of this clonotype. The CDR3 spells CASRPLAWETQYF. In DNA, the CDR3 is TGTGCCAGCAGGCCTCTAGCGTGGGAGACCCAGTACTTC. The genes are TRBV6-6 and TRBJ2-5; tentative D call: TRBD2 (6 bases). With 6 bases removed from V and 5 bases from J, the gap between germline ends came to 13 bases. CDR1 MNHNY and CDR2 SVGAGI come from the germline V gene (reference sequence). This CDR3 has 13 amino acids.

V usage is TRBV20-1 and J usage is TRBJ1-5, with D perhaps TRBD1 (6 bases). Looked up from germline, CDR1 is DFQATT and CDR2 is SNEGSKA (reference sequence). V gave up 7 bases and J gave up 4 bases, with 11 bases separating them. This CDR3 is 12 amino acids long. CDR3 loop: CSVIQGNQPQHF. In DNA, the CDR3 is TGCAGTGTCATACAGGGAAATCAGCCCCAGCATTTT.

The chain employs TRBV20-1 and TRBJ2-7; D call uncertain. The V end was cut by 6 bases, the J end by 1 base, with 16 bases between. In germline, CDR1 is DFQATT, CDR2 SNEGSKA (reference sequence). The CDR3 is 14 residues long. The DNA for the CDR3 is TGCAGTGCGCCTCTGTTGGTGGGATCCTACGAGCAGTACTTC. It encodes CSAPLLVGSYEQYF.

This chain connects TRBV5-1 to TRBJ2-4; 12 nucleotides align to TRBD1. The CDR3 spans 17 residues. After removal of 3 bases from V and 0 bases from J, the junction contained 4 bases not matched to a gene. Germline loops: CDR1 SGHRS, CDR2 YFSETQ. The CDR3 sequence: CASSYGTGGVAKNIQYF. The DNA for the CDR3 is TGCGCCAGCAGCTACGGGACAGGGGGCGTAGCCAAAAACATTCAGTACTTC.

This clonotype was counted a few times. The V and J genes are TRBV5-1 and TRBJ2-2, with 7 bases that match TRBD1. This CDR3 region has 18 residues. V dropped 4 bases and J dropped 2; count of bases not matched to a gene: 14. CDR1 is SGHRS, CDR2 YFSETQ, per germline. This CDR3 reads CASSPRNVRGSNTGELFF. The CDR3, as DNA: TGCGCCAGCAGCCCTCGCAATGTCAGGGGGTCCAACACCGGGGAGCTGTTTTTT.

This clonotype was counted a few times. The rearrangement uses TRBV7-9 and TRBJ1-1; 7 positions match TRBD1. V lost 0 bases, J lost 5 bases, and 3 bases stayed unmatched. The CDR3 loop spans 14 amino acids. Germline V lookup: CDR1 SEHNR, CDR2 FQNEAQ (reference sequence). The DNA for the CDR3 is TGTGCCAGCAGCTTAGCACAGGGGTTTACTGAAGCTTTCTTT. Protein sequence: CASSLAQGFTEAFF.

This clonotype was picked up many times. The V call is TRBV29-1, the J call TRBJ1-2; no clear D. Trimming stripped 0 bases from V and 8 bases from J, with 13 bases between. This CDR3 contains 13 residues. CDR1 and CDR2 from the germline V gene are SQVTM and ANQGSEA. CDR3 sequence: CSVEEEGLRGYTF. The DNA of the CDR3 is TGCAGCGTTGAAGAGGAAGGGCTGAGGGGCTACACCTTC.

The sample holds a few counts of this clonotype. The rearrangement uses TRBV9 and TRBJ2-2, with 7 positions matching TRBD2. Germline assignment: CDR1 SGDLS and CDR2 YYNGEE. The CDR3 is made up of 14 amino acids. With V trimmed by 4 bases and J by 5 bases, 5 bases remained unmatched. CDR3 sequence (DNA): TGTGCCAGCAGCCCGCGGCGGGAGACCGGGGAGCTGTTTTTT. Protein: CASSPRRETGELFF.

A few counts support this clonotype. The genes are TRBV7-8 and TRBJ1-6, with TRBD1 as a possible D gene (6 bases). Germline V gene data show CDR1 as SGHVS and CDR2 as FQNEAQ. V dropped 6 bases and J dropped 7 bases, with 16 bases sitting between them. The CDR3 has 15 amino acids. The CDR3 DNA sequence: TGTGCCAGCAGTAGTAAAGACAGGCCAAATTCACCCCTCCACTTT. Translating it yields CASSSKDRPNSPLHF. The full variable domain, rest sourced from reference TRBV7-8 and TRBJ1-6, is GAGVSQSPRYKVAKRGQDVALRCDPISGHVSLFWYQQALGQGPEFLTYFQNEAQLDKSGLPSDRFFAERPEGSVSTLKIQRTQQEDSAVYLCASSSKDRPNSPLHFGNGTRLTVT.

V usage is TRBV10-3 and J usage is TRBJ2-1; no reliable D call. The CDR3 covers 16 residues. The germline V and J ends were trimmed by 3 bases and 0 bases, with 12 bases remaining between them. Germline-derived CDR1 and CDR2 are ENHRY and SYGVKD. The CDR3 loop reads CAISEMAGTSYNEQFF. CDR3 sequence (DNA): TGTGCCATCAGTGAAATGGCAGGTACCTCCTACAATGAGCAGTTCTTC.

This clonotype appeared many times. This sequence joins TRBV27 and TRBJ2-7; D remains unclear. Germline-derived CDR1 and CDR2 are MNHEY and SMNVEV (reference sequence). Trimming stripped 2 bases from V and 2 bases from J, with 7 bases between. This CDR3 region has 13 residues. The CDR3 reads CASSLTATYEQYF. CDR3 bases: TGTGCCAGCAGTTTAACGGCTACCTACGAGCAGTACTTC.

The V gene is TRBV29-1, the J gene TRBJ1-2, with 7 bases identical to TRBD1. The CDR3 totals 14 residues. Trimming took 0 bases from V and 8 from J; bases not matched to a gene: 9. The V gene's germline CDR1 is SQVTM and CDR2 ANQGSEA. The CDR3 DNA reads as TGCAGCGTTGAAGAGTCTAGGGGGCCGCGGGGCTACACCTTC. This gives the protein CSVEESRGPRGYTF. Filled out from reference TRBV29-1 and TRBJ1-2, the complete variable domain reads SAVISQKPSRDICQRGTSLTIQCQVDSQVTMMFWYRQQPGQSLTLIATANQGSEATYESGFVIDKFPISRPNLTFSTLTVSNMSPEDSSIYLCSVEESRGPRGYTFGSGTRLTVV.

This clonotype was seen more than once but under ten times. The J gene is TRBJ2-7, the V gene TRBV20-1; 9 nucleotides match TRBD1. The CDR3 is 13 amino acids. The germline V gene encodes CDR1 DFQATT and CDR2 SNEGSKA (reference sequence). The junction had 10 bases not matched to a gene; V was cut back by 6 bases and J by 7 bases. CDR3 amino acids: CSALADRGYEQYF. CDR3 DNA sequence: TGCAGTGCCTTGGCCGACAGGGGGTATGAGCAGTACTTC.

The chain combines TRBV4-1 with TRBJ1-3; D is uncertain. CDR3 length equals 13 residues. Germline V lookup: CDR1 MGHRA, CDR2 YSYEKL. V shed 0 bases and J shed 3 bases, with 3 bases lying between them. The CDR3 sequence is CASSQDIGNTIYF. The CDR3 DNA reads TGCGCCAGCAGCCAAGACATTGGAAACACCATATATTTT.

The chain has TRBV11-2 and TRBJ2-7; 10 bases agree with TRBD2. This CDR3 has 19 amino acids. CDR1 is SGHAT and CDR2 is FQNNGV in the germline V gene. V gave up 1 base and J gave up 6 bases; unmatched junction bases: 18. The CDR3 sequence is CASSLVGLGVAGGKGEQYF. CDR3 in DNA: TGTGCCAGCAGCTTAGTAGGGCTTGGGGTAGCGGGAGGTAAAGGCGAGCAGTACTTC.

The gene calls are TRBV6-2 or TRBV6-3 and TRBJ2-1, with 10 bases that match TRBD2. Per germline, CDR1 MNHEY and CDR2 SVGEGT. The CDR3 consists of 13 residues. V was pared by 4 bases and J by 15 bases, with 9 bases of the junction left unmatched. DNA of the CDR3: TGTGCCAGCAGTTCCGGGACTAGCGCGGTCGGGTTCTTC. Translation: CASSSGTSAVGFF.

The V call is TRBV11-3, the J call TRBJ2-5; D is ambiguous. Germline CDR1 is SGHNT and CDR2 is YENEEA. CDR3 length: 13 amino acids. Trimming stripped 3 bases from V and 1 base from J, with 6 bases between. DNA of the CDR3: TGTGCCAGCAGCTTCGGGCCCCAAGAGACCCAGTACTTC. As protein: CASSFGPQETQYF. Using reference TRBV11-3 and TRBJ2-5 for the parts outside the CDR3, the full variable domain is EAGVVQSPRYKIIEKKQPVAFWCNPISGHNTLYWYLQNLGQGPELLIRYENEEAVDDSQLPKDRFSAERLKGVDSTLKIQPAELGDSAVYLCASSFGPQETQYFGPGTRLLVL.

This clonotype was observed a few times. V is TRBV9 and J is TRBJ2-3; TRBD1 aligns across 8 bases. The ends lost 0 bases at V and 2 bases at J; junction bases unmatched: 14. Germline CDR1 SGDLS, CDR2 YYNGEE. There are 19 residues in the CDR3. The CDR3 DNA sequence: TGTGCCAGCAGCGTAGACAGGGGGGCGCCCGTCCCGGACACAGATACGCAGTATTTT. Its translation is CASSVDRGAPVPDTDTQYF.

Only a few counts were recorded for this clonotype. This CDR3 is CASSQDLGTEAYEQYF. CDR3 in DNA: TGCGCCAGCAGCCAAGATCTAGGGACTGAAGCCTACGAGCAGTACTTC. This chain joins TRBV4-1 and TRBJ2-7, with TRBD2 as a possible D gene (6 bases). The ends were cut back, 0 bases at V and 2 bases at J, with 14 bases in the middle. CDR3 length: 16 residues. Germline CDR1 MGHRA, CDR2 YSYEKL.

This clonotype was observed a few times. The chain combines TRBV12-3 or TRBV12-4 with TRBJ1-1; 7 bases map to TRBD1. This CDR3 has 16 residues. V lost 3 bases, J lost 6 bases, and 13 bases stayed unmatched. CDR3 region: CASSFGSGGMFAEAFF. In nucleotides, the CDR3 is TGTGCCAGCAGTTTTGGTTCAGGGGGGATGTTCGCTGAAGCTTTCTTT.

This clonotype turned up a few times. This chain connects TRBV20-1 to TRBJ2-1; D uncertain. The CDR3 runs to 13 residues. CDR1 and CDR2 (germline): DFQATT, SNEGSKA (reference sequence). Between the trimmed V and J ends, which lost 6 bases and 6 bases, there was a span of 15 bases. The CDR3 DNA sequence: TGCAGTGCAAGGCCATCCATCTCCAATGAGCAGTTCTTC. Protein sequence: CSARPSISNEQFF.

This clonotype was counted many times. The gene calls are TRBV5-1 and TRBJ2-2; 12 bases fit TRBD2. Trimming removed 3 bases from V and 5 bases from J; junction bases left unmatched: 2. The CDR3 has 15 residues. Germline V CDR1 and CDR2: SGHRS, YFSETQ. The CDR3: CASSWTSGVTGELFF. The CDR3 DNA is TGCGCCAGCAGCTGGACTAGCGGGGTAACCGGGGAGCTGTTTTTT.

The chain combines TRBV5-1 with TRBJ2-2; possible D gene TRBD2, 6 bases. Germline loops: CDR1 SGHRS, CDR2 YFSETQ. This CDR3 is built from 19 residues. V lost 1 base and J 4 bases, leaving 23 bases between the germline ends. The CDR3 loop reads CASSLIESGVTVFTGELFF. DNA of the CDR3: TGCGCCAGCAGCTTGATTGAGTCGGGGGTAACGGTTTTCACCGGGGAGCTGTTTTTT.

CDR3 loop: CASGPGISAYNEQFF. Here the CDR3 DNA reads TGCGCCAGCGGACCAGGGATTAGCGCCTACAATGAGCAGTTCTTC. The V call is TRBV5-1, the J call TRBJ2-1; possibly TRBD1 or TRBD2 for D (5 bases each). CDR3 length: 15 residues. Trimming removed 7 bases from V and 2 bases from J, with 16 bases in between. Per the germline V gene, CDR1 is SGHRS and CDR2 is YFSETQ.

The rearrangement links TRBV6-1 to TRBJ2-1; a possible D gene is TRBD1 (5 bases). Germline assignment: CDR1 MNHNS and CDR2 SASEGT. Trimming took off 7 bases at V and 0 bases at J, with 13 bases between the two ends. The CDR3 is 15 amino acids. The chain's CDR3 is CASTRRGSSYNEQFF. CDR3 nucleotides: TGTGCCAGCACCCGAAGGGGAAGCTCCTACAATGAGCAGTTCTTC.

Only a few counts were recorded for this clonotype. The chain has TRBV29-1 and TRBJ2-6, with D maybe TRBD1 (6 bases). Germline V lookup: CDR1 SQVTM, CDR2 ANQGSEA. V dropped 2 bases and J dropped 0 bases, with 8 bases sitting between them. The CDR3 is 15 amino acids. Written as DNA, the CDR3 is TGCAGCGTTGAACAGGGGAGCTCTGGGGCCAACGTCCTGACTTTC. This sequence encodes CSVEQGSSGANVLTF.

This clonotype was counted ten times or more. V usage is TRBV6-5 and J usage is TRBJ2-1; 14 positions match TRBD2. CDR1 MNHEY and CDR2 SVGAGI come from the germline V gene. V shed 4 bases, J shed 5 bases, and the junction held 4 bases outside the gene matches. The CDR3 length is 16 residues. The CDR3 region has the DNA TGTGCCAGCAGTTCCCCGACTAGCGGGAGGGACAATGAGCAGTTCTTC. Translation: CASSSPTSGRDNEQFF.

The chain uses TRBV12-3 or TRBV12-4 and TRBJ2-5; D is uncertain. V was cut by 8 bases and J by 3 bases, with 19 bases left in between. This CDR3 region has 15 residues. The CDR3 region has the DNA TGTGCCAGCTGCCCTACGGGTAGCCGAGAAGAGACCCAGTACTTC. Translating gives CASCPTGSREETQYF.